This T cell receptor (beta chain) was retrieved from a study of blood T cell repertoires in COVID-19. The data were produced by immunoSEQ multiplex PCR, yet TCRdb's version contains in-frame clones alone and is incomplete. The sample has over 150,000 clones; around 85% are singletons. With 4 bases removed from V and 2 bases from J, the gap between germline ends came to 11 bases. The V gene's germline CDR1 is KGHDR and CDR2 SFDVKD. The CDR3 totals 15 residues. The sequence came from a woman aged 80 or over with COVID-19, enrolled during active disease. This chain connects TRBV24-1 to TRBJ1-5, with a weak D call TRBD1 (6 bases). The sample consisted of peripheral blood. CDR3 in DNA: TGTGCCACCAGTGACGGGACACGGGGCAATCAGCCCCAGCATTTT. It encodes CATSDGTRGNQPQHF.